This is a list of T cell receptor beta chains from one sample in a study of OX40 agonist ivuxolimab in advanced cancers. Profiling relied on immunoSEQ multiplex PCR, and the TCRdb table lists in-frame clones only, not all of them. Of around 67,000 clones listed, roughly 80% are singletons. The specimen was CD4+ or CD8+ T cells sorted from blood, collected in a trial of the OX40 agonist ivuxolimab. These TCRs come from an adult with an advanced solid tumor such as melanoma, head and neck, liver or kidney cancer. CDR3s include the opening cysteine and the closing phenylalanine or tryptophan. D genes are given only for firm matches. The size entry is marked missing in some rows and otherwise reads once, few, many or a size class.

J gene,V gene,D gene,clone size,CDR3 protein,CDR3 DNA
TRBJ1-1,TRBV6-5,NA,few,CATRRRSTEAFF,TGTGCCACGAGACGGAGGAGCACTGAAGCTTTCTTT
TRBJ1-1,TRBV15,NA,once,CATSRDGSATEAFF,TGTGCCACCAGCAGAGATGGGAGTGCCACTGAAGCTTTCTTT
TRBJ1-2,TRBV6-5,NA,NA,CASSYSMSKNYGYTF,TGTGCCAGCAGTTACTCGATGTCGAAAAACTATGGCTACACCTTC
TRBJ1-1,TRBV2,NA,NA,CASDPGLGEAFF,TGTGCCAGCGACCCAGGGTTAGGTGAAGCTTTCTTT
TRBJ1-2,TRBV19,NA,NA,CASRAAAGEGYTF,TGTGCTTCGCGGGCGGCAGCCGGGGAGGGCTACACCTTC
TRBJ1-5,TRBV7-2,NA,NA,CASSPRGPTGLLEPQHF,TGTGCCAGCAGCCCAAGGGGCCCCACAGGGTTGTTGGAGCCCCAGCATTTT
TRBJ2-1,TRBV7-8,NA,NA,CASSPGRYSYNEQFF,TGTGCCAGCAGCCCAGGACGGTACTCCTACAATGAGCAGTTCTTC
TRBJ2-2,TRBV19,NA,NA,CASSSRDRSNTGELFF,TGTGCCAGTAGCAGCCGGGACCGTTCGAACACCGGGGAGCTGTTTTTT
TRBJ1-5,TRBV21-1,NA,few,CASSTPGTGSFGNQPQHF,TGTGCCAGCAGCACTCCCGGGACAGGCTCCTTCGGGAATCAGCCCCAGCATTTT
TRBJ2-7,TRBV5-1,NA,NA,CASSLAGTYEQYF,TGCGCCAGCAGCTTAGCAGGCACCTACGAGCAGTACTTC
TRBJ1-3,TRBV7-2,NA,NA,CASSLGSENTIYF,TGTGCCAGCAGCTTAGGGTCGGAAAACACCATATATTTT
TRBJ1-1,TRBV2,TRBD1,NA,CASRHRGGNTEAFF,TGTGCCAGCAGACACAGGGGAGGAAACACTGAAGCTTTCTTT
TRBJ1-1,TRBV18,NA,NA,CASSPFRDTEAFF,TGTGCCAGCTCACCATTTCGGGACACTGAAGCTTTCTTT
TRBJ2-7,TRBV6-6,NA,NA,CASRSGTLSSYEQYF,TGTGCCAGCAGGTCCGGGACATTGAGCTCCTACGAGCAGTACTTC
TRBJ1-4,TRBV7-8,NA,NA,CASSFGGGLKREKLFF,TGTGCCAGCAGCTTCGGGGGGGGGCTTAAACGTGAAAAACTGTTTTTT
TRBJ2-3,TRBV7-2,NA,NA,CASSDLFTDTQYF,TGTGCCAGCAGTGATTTGTTCACAGATACGCAGTATTTT
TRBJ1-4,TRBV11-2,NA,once,CASRRTGATNEKLFF,TGTGCCAGCAGGCGAACAGGAGCAACTAATGAAAAACTGTTTTTT
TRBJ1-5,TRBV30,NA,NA,CAWSVRRGRGNQPQHF,TGTGCCTGGAGTGTACGACGGGGAAGGGGCAATCAGCCCCAGCATTTT
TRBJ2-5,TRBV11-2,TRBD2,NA,CASGLVGGGSQETQYF,TGTGCCAGCGGGCTTGTAGGCGGGGGGAGCCAAGAGACCCAGTACTTC
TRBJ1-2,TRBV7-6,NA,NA,CASSKGNYGYTF,TGTGCCAGCAGCAAAGGGAACTATGGCTACACCTTC
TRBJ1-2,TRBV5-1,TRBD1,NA,CASSERQGPFYGYTF,TGCGCCAGCAGCGAGAGACAGGGCCCCTTCTATGGCTACACCTTC
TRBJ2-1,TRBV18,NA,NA,CASSGSPNAEQFF,TGTGCCAGCTCAGGGTCCCCGAACGCTGAGCAGTTCTTC
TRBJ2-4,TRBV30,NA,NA,CAWSVVGAAKNIQYF,TGTGCCTGGAGTGTAGTGGGGGCCGCCAAAAACATTCAGTACTTC
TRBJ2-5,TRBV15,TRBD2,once,CATSSRGGPETQYF,TGTGCCACCAGCTCCCGGGGGGGCCCTGAGACCCAGTACTTC
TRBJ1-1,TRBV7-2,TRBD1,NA,CASSPRQGRTEAFF,TGTGCCAGCAGCCCCCGACAGGGGAGAACTGAAGCTTTCTTT
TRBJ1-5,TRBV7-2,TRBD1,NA,CASSLGTANQPQHF,TGTGCCAGCAGCTTGGGGACAGCAAACCAGCCCCAGCATTTT
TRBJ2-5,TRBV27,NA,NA,CASSSLGGRETQYF,TGTGCCAGCAGTTCCCTCGGGGGCCGGGAGACCCAGTACTTC
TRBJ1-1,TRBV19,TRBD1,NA,CASSIVRTGGNTEAFF,TGTGCCAGTAGTATTGTGCGGACAGGGGGAAATACTGAAGCTTTCTTT
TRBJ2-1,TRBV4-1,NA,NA,CASSQGVEQFF,TGCGCCAGCAGCCAAGGGGTTGAGCAGTTCTTC
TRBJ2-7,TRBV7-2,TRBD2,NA,CASSTLAGVNEQYF,TGTGCCAGCAGCACACTAGCGGGAGTCAACGAGCAGTACTTC
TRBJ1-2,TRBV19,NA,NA,CASSIQGGLYGYTF,TGTGCCAGTAGTATTCAGGGAGGCCTTTATGGCTACACCTTC
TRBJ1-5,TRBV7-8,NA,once,CASSPALGQPQHF,TGTGCCAGCAGCCCTGCCCTGGGTCAGCCCCAGCATTTT
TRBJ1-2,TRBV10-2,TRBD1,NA,CASRTDRLYGYTF,TGCGCCAGCAGGACGGACAGGCTCTATGGCTACACCTTC
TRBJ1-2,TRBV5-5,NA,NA,CASSLAGDKSYTF,TGTGCCAGCAGCTTGGCCGGGGACAAGAGCTACACCTTC
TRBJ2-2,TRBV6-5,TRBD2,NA,CASTELAGSTGELFF,TGTGCCAGTACCGAACTAGCGGGTTCCACCGGGGAGCTGTTTTTT
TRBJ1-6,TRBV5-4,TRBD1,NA,CASSREQGRNSYNSPLHF,TGTGCCAGCAGCCGAGAACAGGGGAGGAACTCCTATAATTCACCCCTCCACTTT
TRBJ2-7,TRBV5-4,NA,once,CASSLDVLYEQYF,TGTGCCAGCAGCTTGGATGTATTATACGAGCAGTACTTC